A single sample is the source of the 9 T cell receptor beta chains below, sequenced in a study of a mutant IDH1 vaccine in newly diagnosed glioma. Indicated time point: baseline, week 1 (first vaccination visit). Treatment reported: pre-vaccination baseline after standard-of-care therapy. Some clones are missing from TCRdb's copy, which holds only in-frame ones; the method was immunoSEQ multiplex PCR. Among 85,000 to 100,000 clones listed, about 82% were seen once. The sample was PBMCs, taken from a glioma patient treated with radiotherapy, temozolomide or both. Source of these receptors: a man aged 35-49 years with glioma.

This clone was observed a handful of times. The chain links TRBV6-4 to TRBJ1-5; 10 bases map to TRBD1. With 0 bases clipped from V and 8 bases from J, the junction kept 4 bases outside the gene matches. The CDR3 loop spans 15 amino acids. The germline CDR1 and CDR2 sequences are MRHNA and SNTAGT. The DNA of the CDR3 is TGTGCCAGCAGTGACTCGGGGACAGGGGTGAAGCCCCAGCATTTT. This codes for CASSDSGTGVKPQHF.

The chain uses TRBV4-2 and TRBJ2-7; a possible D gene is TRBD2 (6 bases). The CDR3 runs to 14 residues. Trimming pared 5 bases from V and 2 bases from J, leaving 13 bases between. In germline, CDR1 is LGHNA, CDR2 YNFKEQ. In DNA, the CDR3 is TGTGCCAGCAGCAAAACCCCGGGGGCCTACGAGCAGTACTTC. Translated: CASSKTPGAYEQYF.

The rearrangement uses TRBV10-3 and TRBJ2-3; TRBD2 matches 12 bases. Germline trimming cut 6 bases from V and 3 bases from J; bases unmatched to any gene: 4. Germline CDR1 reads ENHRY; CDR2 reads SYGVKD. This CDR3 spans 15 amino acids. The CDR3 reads CAIRRTSGKTDTQYF. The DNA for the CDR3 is TGTGCCATCAGAAGGACTAGCGGGAAGACAGATACGCAGTATTTT.

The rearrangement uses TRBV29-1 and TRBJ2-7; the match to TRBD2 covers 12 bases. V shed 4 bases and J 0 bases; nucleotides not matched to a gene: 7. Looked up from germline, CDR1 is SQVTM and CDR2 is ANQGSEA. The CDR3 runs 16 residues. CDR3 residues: CSVAGLAGQSSYEQYF. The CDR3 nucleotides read TGCAGCGTTGCGGGACTAGCGGGCCAAAGCTCCTACGAGCAGTACTTC.

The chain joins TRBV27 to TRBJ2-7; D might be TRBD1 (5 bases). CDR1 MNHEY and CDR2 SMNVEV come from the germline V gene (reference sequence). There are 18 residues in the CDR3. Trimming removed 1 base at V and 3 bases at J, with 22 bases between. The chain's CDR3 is CASSLFFGKGPPHYEQYF. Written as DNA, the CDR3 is TGTGCCAGCAGTTTATTTTTTGGTAAGGGGCCCCCACACTACGAGCAGTACTTC.

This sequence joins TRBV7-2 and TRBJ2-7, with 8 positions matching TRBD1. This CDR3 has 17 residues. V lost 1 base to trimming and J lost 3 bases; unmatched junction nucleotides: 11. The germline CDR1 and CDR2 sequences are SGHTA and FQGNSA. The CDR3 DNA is TGTGCCAGCAGCTTAGGACGGCAGGGGGCGATAGGCTACGAGCAGTACTTC. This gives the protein CASSLGRQGAIGYEQYF.

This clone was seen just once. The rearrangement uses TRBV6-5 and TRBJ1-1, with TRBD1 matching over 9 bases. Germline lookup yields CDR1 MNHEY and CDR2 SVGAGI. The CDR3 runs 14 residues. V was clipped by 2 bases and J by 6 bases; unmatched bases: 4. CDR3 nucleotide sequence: TGTGCCAGCAGTTACAGAGGACAGGGGCCTGAAGCTTTCTTT. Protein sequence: CASSYRGQGPEAFF.

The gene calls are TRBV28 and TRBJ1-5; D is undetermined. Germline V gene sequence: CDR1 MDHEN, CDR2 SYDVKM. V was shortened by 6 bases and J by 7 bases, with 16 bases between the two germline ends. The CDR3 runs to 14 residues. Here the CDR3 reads CASSPRSTRQPQHF. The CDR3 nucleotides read TGTGCCAGCAGCCCCAGGAGTACTCGGCAGCCCCAGCATTTT.

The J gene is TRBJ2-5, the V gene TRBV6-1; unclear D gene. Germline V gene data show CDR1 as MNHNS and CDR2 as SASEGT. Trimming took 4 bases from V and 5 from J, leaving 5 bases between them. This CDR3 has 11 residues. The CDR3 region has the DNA TGTGCCAGCAGTGTGCAGGAGACCCAGTACTTC. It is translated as CASSVQETQYF.